The 24 T cell receptor beta chains below all came from one sample that was sequenced in a study of T cell responses to AZD1222 COVID-19 vaccine. Only in-frame clones appear in the TCRdb table, and some are missing; sequencing was by immunoSEQ multiplex PCR. The sample includes 100,000 to 150,000 clones, about 89% of them seen just once. Specimen: peripheral blood, collected on day 0 of AZD1222 vaccination. The receptor set was obtained from an adult in good health.

This clone is a singleton in its sample. The V call is TRBV4-3, the J call TRBJ1-4, with TRBD1 matching over 9 bases. Germline CDR1 and CDR2: LGHNA and YSLEER. The CDR3 spans 14 residues. J was trimmed by 10 bases and V by 1 base; bases with no gene match: 4. The CDR3 region is CASSQGTGVGKLFF. The CDR3, as DNA: TGCGCCAGCAGCCAAGGGACAGGGGTGGGAAAACTGTTTTTT.

The gene calls are TRBV28 and TRBJ2-2, with D unclear. In germline, CDR1 is MDHEN, CDR2 SYDVKM. CDR3 length: 12 residues. Trimming cost V 7 bases and J 7 bases, with 10 bases left between them. The CDR3 nucleotides read TGTGCCAGCACCAGGTGGGACGGGGAGCTGTTTTTT. Translation: CASTRWDGELFF.

The chain combines TRBV5-5 with TRBJ2-2; D is possibly TRBD1 (6 bases). Germline CDR1 SGHKS, CDR2 YYEKEE (reference sequence). CDR3 length: 15 residues. Trimming pared 3 bases from V and 5 bases from J, leaving 14 bases between. The CDR3 here is CASSSVQGSTGELFF. CDR3 DNA: TGTGCCAGCAGCTCTGTGCAGGGGAGTACCGGGGAGCTGTTTTTT.

The chain combines TRBV28 with TRBJ1-3, with 7 bases aligning to TRBD1. The length of the CDR3 is 17 residues. In germline, CDR1 is MDHEN, CDR2 SYDVKM. J gave up 4 bases and V 2 bases, and 11 bases lay outside the gene matches. The CDR3 sequence: CASSLGATGRKGNTIYF. CDR3 DNA: TGTGCCAGCAGTTTAGGGGCGACAGGGCGAAAGGGAAACACCATATATTTT.

V gene TRBV6-5 combines with J gene TRBJ1-5; D is possibly TRBD1 (5 bases). The CDR3 consists of 15 residues. The germline V gene has CDR1 MNHEY and CDR2 SVGAGI. Trimming removed 6 bases from V and 6 bases from J, with 18 bases in between. CDR3 nucleotide sequence: TGTGCCAGCAGCTCTCTGGGGACCTTGGGTCAGCCCCAGCATTTT. Encoded protein: CASSSLGTLGQPQHF.

V usage is TRBV19 and J usage is TRBJ2-2; TRBD2 aligns across 11 bases. Germline lookup yields CDR1 LNHDA and CDR2 SQIVND (reference sequence). This CDR3 comprises 17 residues. Unmatched junction bases numbered 7, after V lost 1 base and J lost 6 bases. The CDR3: CASSIVGGLAASGELFF. In nucleotides, the CDR3 is TGTGCCAGTAGTATAGTAGGGGGACTAGCGGCCTCCGGGGAGCTGTTTTTT.

V gene TRBV4-2 combines with J gene TRBJ2-3, with 9 bases identical to TRBD2. The V and J ends lost 2 bases and 0 bases, in that order; junction bases with no gene match: 15. CDR1 LGHNA and CDR2 YNFKEQ come from the germline V gene. CDR3 length: 20 amino acids. The CDR3 DNA is TGTGCCAGCAGCCAAACCGGGCTAGCGGCGGGGGGGCCTAGCACAGATACGCAGTATTTT. Amino acids: CASSQTGLAAGGPSTDTQYF.

The chain uses TRBV5-1 and TRBJ1-1, with D tentatively TRBD1 (5 bases). CDR1 and CDR2 (germline): SGHRS, YFSETQ. V shed 4 bases and J shed 6 bases, with 19 bases lying between them. The CDR3 is 15 amino acids. The CDR3 protein is CASSTTREGQPEAFF. DNA for the CDR3: TGCGCCAGCAGCACAACCAGGGAGGGCCAACCTGAAGCTTTCTTT. Drawing the rest from reference TRBV5-1 and TRBJ1-1, the complete variable domain is KAGVTQTPRYLIKTRGQQVTLSCSPISGHRSVSWYQQTPGQGLQFLFEYFSETQRNKGNFPGRFSGRQFSNSRSEMNVSTLELGDSALYLCASSTTREGQPEAFFGQGTRLTVV.

The rearrangement joins TRBV28 to TRBJ2-3; D possibly corresponds to TRBD2 (7 bases). Germline V gene sequence: CDR1 MDHEN, CDR2 SYDVKM. This CDR3 is 15 amino acids long. Deletions cut 4 bases from V and 4 bases from J, with 15 bases between. CDR3 region: CASSSGGNRADTQYF. In DNA form, the CDR3 reads TGTGCCAGCAGTTCGGGGGGAAACAGGGCAGATACGCAGTATTTT.

The J gene is TRBJ1-2, the V gene TRBV5-1; 7 bases fit TRBD1. This CDR3 has 14 amino acids. V shed 2 bases and J 7 bases; nucleotides not matched to a gene: 8. Germline V CDR1 and CDR2: SGHRS, YFSETQ. CDR3: CASSLDGQVSGYTF. The CDR3 DNA is TGCGCCAGCAGCTTAGACGGACAGGTCTCTGGCTACACCTTC. Based on the CDR3 plus reference TRBV5-1 and TRBJ1-2, the full variable domain is KAGVTQTPRYLIKTRGQQVTLSCSPISGHRSVSWYQQTPGQGLQFLFEYFSETQRNKGNFPGRFSGRQFSNSRSEMNVSTLELGDSALYLCASSLDGQVSGYTFGSGTRLTVV.

This chain connects TRBV7-3 to TRBJ2-3; the match to TRBD2 covers 7 bases. The CDR3 is 15 amino acids. Germline values: CDR1 SGHTA, CDR2 FQGTGA. V trimming: 5 bases; J trimming: 4 bases; junction bases outside the gene matches: 9. The CDR3 loop is CASSRGLGEADTQYF. DNA for the CDR3: TGTGCCAGCAGCCGTGGACTAGGGGAGGCAGATACGCAGTATTTT. Complete variable domain (other parts from reference TRBV7-3 and TRBJ2-3): GAGVSQTPSNKVTEKGKYVELRCDPISGHTALYWYRQSLGQGPEFLIYFQGTGAADDSGLPNDRFFAVRPEGSVSTLKIQRTERGDSAVYLCASSRGLGEADTQYFGPGTRLTVL.

The table lists this clone with a few counts. The chain recombines TRBV7-9 with TRBJ1-6; D might be TRBD1 (6 bases). The CDR3 spans 14 residues. V lost 3 bases and J 9 bases, leaving 12 bases between the germline ends. From germline, CDR1 is SEHNR and CDR2 FQNEAQ (reference sequence). CDR3 DNA: TGTGCCAGCAGCTTTTCTGGGGGCGGTTCACCCCTCCACTTT. Protein sequence: CASSFSGGGSPLHF. The entire variable domain, with the rest obtained from reference TRBV7-9 and TRBJ1-6, is as follows: DTGVSQNPRHKITKRGQNVTFRCDPISEHNRLYWYRQTLGQGPEFLTYFQNEAQLEKSRLLSDRFSAERPKGSFSTLEIQRTEQGDSAMYLCASSFSGGGSPLHFGNGTRLTVT.

The J gene is TRBJ2-1, the V gene TRBV14; no firm D call. The germline V gene has CDR1 SGHDN and CDR2 FVKESK. Trimming cost V 2 bases and J 3 bases, with 8 bases left between them. This CDR3 is built from 14 residues. CDR3 sequence (DNA): TGTGCCAGCAGCCAACTAGTACTCTACAATGAGCAGTTCTTC. Its protein is CASSQLVLYNEQFF.

The chain is built from TRBV5-1 and TRBJ2-1; D perhaps matches TRBD1 (8 bases). CDR1 and CDR2 (germline): SGHRS, YFSETQ. The germline V and J ends were trimmed by 0 bases and 9 bases, with 16 bases remaining between them. This CDR3 contains 15 residues. The CDR3: CASSLEDRGGVEQFF. The CDR3 DNA reads as TGCGCCAGCAGCTTGGAAGACAGGGGAGGGGTTGAGCAGTTCTTC.

This chain joins TRBV12-3 or TRBV12-4 and TRBJ2-5; TRBD1 might be the D (6 bases). This CDR3 has 13 residues. V gave up 6 bases and J gave up 5 bases, with 13 bases separating them. The CDR3 region has the DNA TGTGCCAGCAGAACAGGGAAGGGGGAGACCCAGTACTTC. Translated, it gives CASRTGKGETQYF.

This chain uses TRBV6-2 or TRBV6-3 with TRBJ2-7, with D possibly matching TRBD1 (5 bases). CDR1 and CDR2 from the germline V gene are MNHEY and SVGEGT. V lost 5 bases and J lost 7, with 12 bases in between. There are 12 residues in the CDR3. In DNA form, the CDR3 reads TGTGCCAGCAGTCTAGGGGTGAGGGAGCAGTACTTC. It codes for CASSLGVREQYF.

V is TRBV30 and J is TRBJ1-2; D possibly corresponds to TRBD1 (5 bases). Germline V gives CDR1 GTSNPN, CDR2 SVGIG (reference sequence). The V end lost 4 bases, the J end lost 3 bases, and 9 bases lay between the germline ends. The CDR3 is made up of 12 amino acids. Here the CDR3 DNA reads TGTGCCTGGATGGCAGGGCACTATGGCTACACCTTC. Protein: CAWMAGHYGYTF.

The genes are TRBV7-2 and TRBJ1-1, with a weak D call TRBD1 (5 bases). Trimming shortened V by 3 bases and J by 2 bases, and 10 bases separated the two germline ends. The length of the CDR3 is 14 residues. Germline CDR1 reads SGHTA; CDR2 reads FQGNSA. The CDR3 DNA is TGTGCCAGCAGCTTCATGACAGCAAACACTGAAGCTTTCTTT. Translating gives CASSFMTANTEAFF.

The chain joins TRBV5-1 to TRBJ2-7; no clear D gene. The CDR3 has 12 amino acids. V was trimmed by 2 bases and J by 7 bases, leaving 10 bases between them. Germline V gives CDR1 SGHRS, CDR2 YFSETQ. CDR3 coding DNA: TGCGCCAGCAGCTTAACATACGGGGAGCAGTACTTC. Translation gives CASSLTYGEQYF.

The chain links TRBV24-1 to TRBJ2-1, with TRBD1 as a possible D gene (6 bases). Looked up from germline, CDR1 is KGHDR and CDR2 is SFDVKD. V was pared by 7 bases and J by 0 bases, with 15 bases between. This CDR3 region has 16 residues. The CDR3 region is CATSRPTGSSYNEQFF. CDR3 in DNA: TGTGCCACCAGCCGACCTACAGGGAGCTCCTACAATGAGCAGTTCTTC.

V is TRBV10-3 and J is TRBJ1-5; D is possibly TRBD1 (5 bases). The length of the CDR3 is 13 residues. V lost 10 bases, J lost 2 bases, and 12 bases lay in between. Germline V CDR1 and CDR2: ENHRY, SYGVKD. CDR3: CATHGTGNQPQHF. The CDR3 bases are TGTGCCACCCACGGGACGGGCAATCAGCCCCAGCATTTT.

This sequence joins TRBV5-1 and TRBJ1-1; the D gene is possibly TRBD1 (5 bases). This CDR3 has 18 amino acids. Trimming shortened V by 2 bases and J by 2 bases, and 22 bases separated the two germline ends. CDR1 is SGHRS, CDR2 YFSETQ, per germline. CDR3 nucleotide sequence: TGCGCCAGCAGCTTCACAACCGGGACCCCAAGGGGAAACACTGAAGCTTTCTTT. Translated, it gives CASSFTTGTPRGNTEAFF.

V is TRBV7-3 and J is TRBJ1-2, with D maybe TRBD1 (5 bases). The CDR3 loop spans 14 amino acids. Trimming took 3 bases from V and 8 from J, leaving 16 bases between them. CDR1 SGHTA and CDR2 FQGTGA come from the germline V gene. DNA of the CDR3: TGTGCCAGCAGCTTTGAGGGGAGAGCGTTCGGCTACACCTTC. Encoded protein: CASSFEGRAFGYTF.

This sequence joins TRBV6-5 and TRBJ1-2; D is unresolved. V lost 7 bases to trimming and J lost 8 bases, with 17 bases between them. This CDR3 is 13 amino acids long. The V gene's germline CDR1 is MNHEY and CDR2 SVGAGI. CDR3 region: CASTNGGFYGYTF. CDR3 sequence (DNA): TGTGCCAGCACTAACGGAGGATTCTACGGCTACACCTTC.